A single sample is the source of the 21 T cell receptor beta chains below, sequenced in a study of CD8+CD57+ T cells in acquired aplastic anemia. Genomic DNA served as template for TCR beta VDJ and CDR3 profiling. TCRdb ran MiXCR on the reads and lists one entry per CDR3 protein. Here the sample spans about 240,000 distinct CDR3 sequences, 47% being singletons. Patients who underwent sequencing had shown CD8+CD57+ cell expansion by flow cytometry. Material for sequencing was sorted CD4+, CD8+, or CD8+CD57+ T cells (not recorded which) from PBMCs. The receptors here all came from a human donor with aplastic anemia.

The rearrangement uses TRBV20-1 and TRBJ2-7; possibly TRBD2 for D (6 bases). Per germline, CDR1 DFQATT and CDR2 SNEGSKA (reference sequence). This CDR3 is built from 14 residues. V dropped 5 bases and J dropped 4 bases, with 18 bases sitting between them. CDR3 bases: TGCAGTGCTCGACTAGGGGAAAGGCCATACGAGCAGTACTTC. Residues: CSARLGERPYEQYF.

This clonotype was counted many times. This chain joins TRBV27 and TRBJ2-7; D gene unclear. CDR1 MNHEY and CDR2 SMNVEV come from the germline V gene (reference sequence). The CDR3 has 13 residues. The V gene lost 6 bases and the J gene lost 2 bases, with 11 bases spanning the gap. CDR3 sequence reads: CASRSLSAYEQYF. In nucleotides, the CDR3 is TGTGCCAGCAGGTCGCTCTCAGCCTACGAGCAGTACTTC.

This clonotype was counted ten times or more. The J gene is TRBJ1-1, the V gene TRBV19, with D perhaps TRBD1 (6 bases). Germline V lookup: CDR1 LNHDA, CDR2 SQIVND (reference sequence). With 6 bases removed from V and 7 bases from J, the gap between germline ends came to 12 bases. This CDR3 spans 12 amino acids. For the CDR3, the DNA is TGTGCCAGTAGAGCAGGACAGAATGAAGCTTTCTTT. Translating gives CASRAGQNEAFF.

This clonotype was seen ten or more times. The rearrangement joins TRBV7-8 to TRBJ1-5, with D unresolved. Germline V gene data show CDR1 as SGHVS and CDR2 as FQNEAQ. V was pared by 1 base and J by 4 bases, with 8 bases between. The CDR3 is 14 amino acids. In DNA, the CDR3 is TGTGCCAGCAGCTTAGGACAACGTAATCAGCCCCAGCATTTT. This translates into CASSLGQRNQPQHF.

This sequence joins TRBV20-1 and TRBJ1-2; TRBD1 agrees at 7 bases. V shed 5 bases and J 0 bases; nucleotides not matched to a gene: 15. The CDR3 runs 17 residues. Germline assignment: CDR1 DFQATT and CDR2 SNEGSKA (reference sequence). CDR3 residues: CSASISTRQGTNYGYTF. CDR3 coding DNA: TGCAGTGCTTCAATATCCACGCGACAGGGTACTAACTATGGCTACACCTTC.

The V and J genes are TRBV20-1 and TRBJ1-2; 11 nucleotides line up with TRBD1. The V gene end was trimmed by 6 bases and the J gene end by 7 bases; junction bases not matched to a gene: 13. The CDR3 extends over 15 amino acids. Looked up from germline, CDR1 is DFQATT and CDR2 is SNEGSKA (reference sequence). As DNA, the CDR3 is TGCAGTGCCATGGACAGGGGGCGAGTCGGAAGTGGCTACACCTTC. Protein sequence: CSAMDRGRVGSGYTF.

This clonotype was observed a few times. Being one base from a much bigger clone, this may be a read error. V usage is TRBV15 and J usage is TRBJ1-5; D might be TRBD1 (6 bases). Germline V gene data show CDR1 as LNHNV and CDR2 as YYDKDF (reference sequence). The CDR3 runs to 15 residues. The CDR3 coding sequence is TGTGCCAGCAGCTTCGGTGCAGGGGTAAATCAGCCCCAGCATTTT. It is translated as CASSFGAGVNQPQHF.

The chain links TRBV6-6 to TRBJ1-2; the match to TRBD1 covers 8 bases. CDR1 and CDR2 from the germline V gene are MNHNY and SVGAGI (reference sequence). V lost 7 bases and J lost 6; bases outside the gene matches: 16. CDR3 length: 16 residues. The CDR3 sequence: CASNRQGWAPYDGYTF. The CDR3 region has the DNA TGTGCCAGCAACAGACAGGGGTGGGCGCCCTATGATGGCTACACCTTC.

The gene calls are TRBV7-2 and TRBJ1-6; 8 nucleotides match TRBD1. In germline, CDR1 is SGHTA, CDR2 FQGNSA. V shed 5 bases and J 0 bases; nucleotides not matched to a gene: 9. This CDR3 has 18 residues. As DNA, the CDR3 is TGTGCCAGCAGCCGAACCGGGACAGGCAGCTCCTATAATTCACCCCTCCACTTT. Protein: CASSRTGTGSSYNSPLHF.

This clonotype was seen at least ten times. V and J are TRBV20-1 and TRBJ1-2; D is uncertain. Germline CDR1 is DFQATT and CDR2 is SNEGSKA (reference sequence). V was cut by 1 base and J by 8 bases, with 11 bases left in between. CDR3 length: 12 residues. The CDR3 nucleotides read TGCAGTGCTAGAGTCCCATCGGAGGGCTACACCTTC. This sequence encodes CSARVPSEGYTF.

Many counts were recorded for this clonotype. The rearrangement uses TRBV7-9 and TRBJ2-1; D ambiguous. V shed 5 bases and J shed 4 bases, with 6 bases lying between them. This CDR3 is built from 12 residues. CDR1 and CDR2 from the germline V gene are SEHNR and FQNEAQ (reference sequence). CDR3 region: CASSPTYNEQFF. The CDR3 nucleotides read TGTGCCAGCAGCCCGACGTACAATGAGCAGTTCTTC.

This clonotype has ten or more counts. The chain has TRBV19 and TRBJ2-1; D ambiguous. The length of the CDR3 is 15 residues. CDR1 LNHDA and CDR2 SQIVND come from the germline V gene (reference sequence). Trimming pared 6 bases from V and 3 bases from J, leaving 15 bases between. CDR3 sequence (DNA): TGTGCCAGTAGCCCCGGGTCGAAATTCTACAATGAGCAGTTCTTC. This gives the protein CASSPGSKFYNEQFF.

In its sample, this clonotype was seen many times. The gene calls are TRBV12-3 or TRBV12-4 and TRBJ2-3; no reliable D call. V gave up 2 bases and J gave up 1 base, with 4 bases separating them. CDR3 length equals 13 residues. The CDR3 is CASSLPGTDTQYF. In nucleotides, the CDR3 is TGTGCCAGCAGTTTACCCGGCACAGATACGCAGTATTTT.

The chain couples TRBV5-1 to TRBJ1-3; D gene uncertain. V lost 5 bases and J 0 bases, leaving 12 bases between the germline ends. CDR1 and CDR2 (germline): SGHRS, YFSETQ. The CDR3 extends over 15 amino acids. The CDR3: CASSILGFSGNTIYF. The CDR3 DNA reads TGCGCCAGCAGTATCTTAGGGTTCTCTGGAAACACCATATATTTT.

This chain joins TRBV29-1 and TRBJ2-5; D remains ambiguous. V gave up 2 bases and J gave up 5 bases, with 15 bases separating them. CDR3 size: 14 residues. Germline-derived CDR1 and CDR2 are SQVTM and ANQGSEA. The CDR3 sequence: CSVEKTLGWETQYF. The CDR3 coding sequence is TGCAGCGTTGAAAAAACGCTGGGCTGGGAGACCCAGTACTTC.

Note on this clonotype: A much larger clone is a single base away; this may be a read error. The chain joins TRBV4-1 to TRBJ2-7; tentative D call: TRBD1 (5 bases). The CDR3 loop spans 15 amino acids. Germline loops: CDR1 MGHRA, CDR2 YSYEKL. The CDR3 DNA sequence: TGCGCCAGCGGCCAAGATAGGGGCGGACCCTACGAGCAGTACTTC. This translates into CASGQDRGGPYEQYF.

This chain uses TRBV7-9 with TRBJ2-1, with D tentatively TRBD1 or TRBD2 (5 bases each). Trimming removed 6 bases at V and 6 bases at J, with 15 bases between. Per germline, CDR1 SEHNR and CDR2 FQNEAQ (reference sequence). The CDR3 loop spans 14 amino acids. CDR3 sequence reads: CASSGTTSFNEQFF. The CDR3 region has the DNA TGTGCCAGCAGTGGGACCACTAGTTTCAATGAGCAGTTCTTC. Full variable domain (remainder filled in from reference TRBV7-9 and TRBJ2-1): DTGVSQNPRHKITKRGQNVTFRCDPISEHNRLYWYRQTLGQGPEFLTYFQNEAQLEKSRLLSDRFSAERPKGSFSTLEIQRTEQGDSAMYLCASSGTTSFNEQFFGPGTRLTVL.

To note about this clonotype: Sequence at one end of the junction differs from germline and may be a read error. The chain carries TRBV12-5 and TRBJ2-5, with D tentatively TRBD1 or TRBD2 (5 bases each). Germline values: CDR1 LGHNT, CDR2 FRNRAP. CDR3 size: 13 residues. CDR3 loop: CASGLGVYETQYF. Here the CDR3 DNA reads TGCGCTAGTGGTTTGGGGGTTTACGAGACCCAGTACTTC.

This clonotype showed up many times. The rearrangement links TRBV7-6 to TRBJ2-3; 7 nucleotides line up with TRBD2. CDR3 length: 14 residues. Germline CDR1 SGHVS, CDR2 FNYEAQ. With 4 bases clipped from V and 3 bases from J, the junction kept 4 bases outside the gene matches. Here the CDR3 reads CASSSKAGTDTQYF. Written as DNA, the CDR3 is TGTGCCAGCAGCTCCAAAGCGGGAACAGATACGCAGTATTTT.

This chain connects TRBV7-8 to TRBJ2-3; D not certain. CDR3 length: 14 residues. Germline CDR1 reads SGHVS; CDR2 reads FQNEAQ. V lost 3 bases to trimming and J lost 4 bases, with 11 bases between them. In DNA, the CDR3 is TGTGCCAGCAGCTTCAGGCCGCCCGCAGATACGCAGTATTTT. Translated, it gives CASSFRPPADTQYF.

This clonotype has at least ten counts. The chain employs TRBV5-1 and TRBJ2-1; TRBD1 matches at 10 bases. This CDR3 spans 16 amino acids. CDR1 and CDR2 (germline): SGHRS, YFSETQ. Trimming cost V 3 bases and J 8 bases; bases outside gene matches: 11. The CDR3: CASSSRQGATLHEQFF. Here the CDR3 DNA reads TGCGCCAGCAGCTCGCGACAGGGGGCGACGTTGCATGAGCAGTTCTTC. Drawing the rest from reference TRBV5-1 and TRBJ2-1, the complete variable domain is KAGVTQTPRYLIKTRGQQVTLSCSPISGHRSVSWYQQTPGQGLQFLFEYFSETQRNKGNFPGRFSGRQFSNSRSEMNVSTLELGDSALYLCASSSRQGATLHEQFFGPGTRLTVL.